Following are 27 T cell receptor beta chains from one sample sequenced in a study of blood T cell repertoires in COVID-19. The protocol was immunoSEQ multiplex PCR, while the TCRdb copy is restricted to in-frame clones and leaves out a portion. Of a few hundred thousand clones in the sample, 86% were seen once. Sequenced: peripheral blood. Every receptor here comes from a woman aged 45-65 years with acute or convalescent COVID-19.

The rearrangement joins TRBV18 to TRBJ1-4, with a tentative D call TRBD1 (6 bases). V lost 3 bases and J 5 bases, leaving 13 bases between the germline ends. The CDR3 has 15 residues. Germline loops: CDR1 KGHSH, CDR2 LQKENI. The CDR3 bases are TGTGCCAGCTCACCGCCAGGGACACAGAATGAAAAACTGTTTTTT. It translates to CASSPPGTQNEKLFF.

The V and J genes are TRBV5-8 and TRBJ2-4, with D possibly TRBD1 on 5 matching bases. Germline CDR1 and CDR2: SGHTS and YDEGEE. V was pared by 5 bases and J by 2 bases, with 14 bases between. The CDR3 is 15 residues long. As DNA, the CDR3 is TGTGCCAGCAGGATGTGGTCAGGGACCAAAAACATTCAGTACTTC. Encoded protein: CASRMWSGTKNIQYF.

The V call is TRBV19, the J call TRBJ1-2, with 7 nucleotides matching TRBD1. CDR1 is LNHDA, CDR2 SQIVND, per germline (reference sequence). There are 13 residues in the CDR3. J was trimmed by 13 bases and V by 7 bases; bases with no gene match: 15. The CDR3 is CASIDATGRVSTF. CDR3 DNA: TGTGCCAGTATCGATGCGACAGGGCGGGTGAGCACCTTC.

The rearrangement joins TRBV19 to TRBJ2-6; weak D call: TRBD1 (5 bases). Germline CDR1 reads LNHDA; CDR2 reads SQIVND (reference sequence). This CDR3 has 15 residues. Trimming shortened V by 5 bases and J by 0 bases, and 8 bases separated the two germline ends. CDR3 bases: TGTGCCAGTAGTTTGACAGTCTCTGGGGCCAACGTCCTGACTTTC. It encodes CASSLTVSGANVLTF.

J is TRBJ1-6 and V is TRBV18; D unresolved. Germline V lookup: CDR1 KGHSH, CDR2 LQKENI. The CDR3 covers 18 residues. Between the trimmed V and J ends, which lost 2 bases and 5 bases, there was a span of 19 bases. In DNA form, the CDR3 reads TGTGCCAGCTCACCAAGAAAAAGCGGCCCGGGCGATAATTCACCCCTCCACTTT. Translating it yields CASSPRKSGPGDNSPLHF.

The chain joins TRBV27 to TRBJ2-1; maybe TRBD2 (6 bases). CDR1 and CDR2 from the germline V gene are MNHEY and SMNVEV (reference sequence). Trimming took 1 base from V and 4 from J, leaving 11 bases between them. The CDR3 consists of 15 residues. CDR3 DNA sequence: TGTGCCAGCAGTTTATACTCGCGGGGATACAATGAGCAGTTCTTC. This encodes CASSLYSRGYNEQFF.

The genes are TRBV19 and TRBJ2-3; TRBD2 aligns across 11 bases. The CDR3 has 16 residues. Germline CDR1 and CDR2: LNHDA and SQIVND (reference sequence). Losses at the gene ends were 3 bases for V and 1 base for J; bases not matched to a gene: 3. CDR3 residues: CASSIASGRRTDTQYF. As DNA, the CDR3 is TGTGCCAGTAGTATCGCTAGCGGGAGGCGCACAGATACGCAGTATTTT.

This chain uses TRBV30 with TRBJ1-5; the match to TRBD1 covers 7 bases. This CDR3 region has 14 residues. The germline gives CDR1 GTSNPN, CDR2 SVGIG (reference sequence). V was pared by 2 bases and J by 7 bases, with 8 bases of the junction left unmatched. CDR3 sequence reads: CAWSPQGSRQPQHF. The CDR3 DNA is TGTGCCTGGAGTCCACAGGGGTCTCGCCAGCCCCAGCATTTT.

This chain uses TRBV7-3 with TRBJ2-1; D possibly corresponds to TRBD2 (6 bases). The germline CDR1 and CDR2 sequences are SGHTA and FQGTGA. Trimming pared 1 base from V and 4 bases from J, leaving 17 bases between. This CDR3 contains 17 residues. The DNA for the CDR3 is TGTGCCAGCAGCTTAATCCCTCGACTAGGCAATTACAATGAGCAGTTCTTC. This gives the protein CASSLIPRLGNYNEQFF.

This chain connects TRBV10-3 to TRBJ2-7, with D perhaps matching TRBD2 (7 bases). The V gene's germline CDR1 is ENHRY and CDR2 SYGVKD. This CDR3 has 14 residues. Trimming removed 6 bases at V and 2 bases at J, with 14 bases between. In nucleotides, the CDR3 is TGTGCCATCAGGTCGGGGGCGGGGGCCTACGAGCAGTACTTC. Its translation is CAIRSGAGAYEQYF.

The chain joins TRBV2 to TRBJ2-7, with TRBD1 identical over 9 bases. CDR1 is SNHLY and CDR2 is FYNNEI in the germline V gene. This CDR3 is 14 amino acids long. Trimming at V came to 8 bases and at J to 4 bases, leaving 9 bases not matched to a gene. CDR3 DNA: TGTGCCAGCTCCGGGACAGGGAATAGGTACGAGCAGTACTTC. Amino acids: CASSGTGNRYEQYF.

The sample holds a few counts of this clone. The chain carries TRBV4-2 and TRBJ2-5; the D gene is possibly TRBD1 (6 bases). CDR3 length equals 15 residues. Germline lookup yields CDR1 LGHNA and CDR2 YNFKEQ. V lost 1 base, J lost 1 base, and 10 bases lay in between. The CDR3 DNA reads as TGTGCCAGCAGCCAAGCATCAGGGGTCCAAGAGACCCAGTACTTC. It codes for CASSQASGVQETQYF.

The rearrangement uses TRBV3-1 (or the pseudogene TRBV3-2) and TRBJ1-3, with TRBD1 matching over 7 bases. The length of the CDR3 is 17 residues. With 0 bases clipped from V and 8 bases from J, the junction kept 13 bases outside the gene matches. Germline V gives CDR1 LGHDT, CDR2 YNNKEL (reference sequence). The CDR3 is CASSQERDSPQDDTIYF. CDR3 nucleotides: TGTGCCAGCAGCCAAGAACGGGACAGCCCGCAGGATGACACCATATATTTT.

The V call is TRBV6-5, the J call TRBJ2-7, with D possibly being TRBD1 (5 bases). This CDR3 has 13 residues. The V and J ends lost 7 bases and 2 bases respectively, with 12 bases between them. Germline V lookup: CDR1 MNHEY, CDR2 SVGAGI. CDR3 protein: CASTSGFPYEQYF. The CDR3 DNA reads as TGTGCCAGCACCTCAGGGTTCCCCTACGAGCAGTACTTC.

The chain joins TRBV18 to TRBJ2-7; possibly TRBD2 for D (7 bases). This CDR3 is built from 13 residues. Germline V gene lookup returns CDR1 KGHSH and CDR2 LQKENI. V lost 3 bases to trimming and J lost 5 bases, with 11 bases between them. The CDR3 sequence is CASSPAGAHEQYF. CDR3 bases: TGTGCCAGCTCACCGGCGGGGGCCCACGAGCAGTACTTC. The variable domain in full, completed from reference TRBV18 and TRBJ2-7, reads NAGVMQNPRHLVRRRGQEARLRCSPMKGHSHVYWYRQLPEEGLKFMVYLQKENIIDESGMPKERFSAEFPKEGPSILRIQQVVRGDSAAYFCASSPAGAHEQYFGPGTRLTVT.

The genes are TRBV6-5 and TRBJ1-5; D not certain. The V end lost 7 bases, the J end lost 4 bases, and 5 bases lay between the germline ends. CDR3 length: 11 residues. The germline V gene encodes CDR1 MNHEY and CDR2 SVGAGI. The CDR3 loop is CASNQNQPQHF. The DNA of the CDR3 is TGTGCCAGCAACCAGAATCAGCCCCAGCATTTT.

V usage is TRBV28 and J usage is TRBJ2-2; 7 bases line up with TRBD2. This CDR3 region has 14 residues. Germline trimming cut 2 bases from V and 7 bases from J; bases unmatched to any gene: 4. Germline V gene sequence: CDR1 MDHEN, CDR2 SYDVKM. The CDR3 reads CASSLGAGDGELFF. For the CDR3, the DNA is TGTGCCAGCAGTTTAGGGGCGGGAGACGGGGAGCTGTTTTTT.

This chain uses TRBV7-2 with TRBJ2-3; the match to TRBD2 covers 7 bases. The V segment lost 5 bases and the J segment 4 bases; nucleotides outside the gene matches: 12. This CDR3 region has 16 residues. Per germline, CDR1 SGHTA and CDR2 FQGNSA. The chain's CDR3 is CASSTNGGSLADTQYF. CDR3 DNA sequence: TGTGCCAGCAGCACAAACGGGGGGAGCCTGGCAGATACGCAGTATTTT. The variable domain in full, with the rest retrieved from reference TRBV7-2 and TRBJ2-3, is GAGVSQSPSNKVTEKGKDVELRCDPISGHTALYWYRQSLGQGLEFLIYFQGNSAPDKSGLPSDRFSAERTGGSVSTLTIQRTQQEDSAVYLCASSTNGGSLADTQYFGPGTRLTVL.

The chain couples TRBV25-1 to TRBJ1-3; a weak D match, TRBD1 (6 bases). V shed 6 bases and J shed 4 bases, with 16 bases lying between them. This CDR3 region has 15 residues. The germline CDR1 and CDR2 sequences are MGHDK and SYGVNS. CDR3 bases: TGTGCCAGCAGCCGATGGGGGCGAAAAGGAAACACCATATATTTT. It translates to CASSRWGRKGNTIYF.

V and J are TRBV7-3 and TRBJ2-1; no reliable D call. CDR3 length: 12 amino acids. The germline V and J ends were trimmed by 5 bases and 6 bases, with 8 bases remaining between them. Germline CDR1 is SGHTA and CDR2 is FQGTGA. Here the CDR3 reads CASSLDRNEQFF. CDR3 coding DNA: TGTGCCAGCAGCCTAGACCGCAATGAGCAGTTCTTC.

V gene TRBV7-2 combines with J gene TRBJ2-5, with unresolved D. V lost 7 bases, J lost 2 bases, and 5 bases lay in between. The CDR3 is made up of 11 amino acids. Germline lookup yields CDR1 SGHTA and CDR2 FQGNSA. CDR3 DNA sequence: TGTGCCAGCATCCTTCAAGAGACCCAGTACTTC. Translation: CASILQETQYF.

The DNA for the CDR3 is TGTGCCAGCAGTGATGAGGGAGGGCCGGGGAATGAGCAGTTCTTC. It codes for CASSDEGGPGNEQFF. The gene calls are TRBV2 and TRBJ2-1; the match to TRBD2 covers 7 bases. CDR3 length: 15 residues. Trimming took 3 bases from V and 7 from J; bases not matched to a gene: 9. Germline V gene lookup returns CDR1 SNHLY and CDR2 FYNNEI.

This clone has only a few counts. The gene calls are TRBV19 and TRBJ2-1; 13 bases are shared with TRBD2. V lost 5 bases and J lost 3; bases outside the gene matches: 7. There are 17 residues in the CDR3. CDR1 is LNHDA, CDR2 SQIVND, per germline (reference sequence). Here the CDR3 DNA reads TGTGCCAGTAGTCTTCGACTAGCGGGAGGCCTCTACAATGAGCAGTTCTTC. It codes for CASSLRLAGGLYNEQFF.

This clone was picked up one time. V usage is TRBV9 and J usage is TRBJ2-1, with TRBD2 as a possible D gene (6 bases). The germline V gene has CDR1 SGDLS and CDR2 YYNGEE. The CDR3 is 18 residues long. Trimming took off 1 base at V and 0 bases at J, with 17 bases between the two ends. The CDR3 DNA reads TGTGCCAGCAGCGTACCCCGGGACTTTCTCCGCTCCTACAATGAGCAGTTCTTC. Protein: CASSVPRDFLRSYNEQFF.

The chain links TRBV28 to TRBJ1-5, with 10 bases matching TRBD1. The CDR3 extends over 14 amino acids. Trimming removed 1 base from V and 11 bases from J; junction bases left unmatched: 5. The germline V gene has CDR1 MDHEN and CDR2 SYDVKM. The CDR3 region has the DNA TGTGCCAGCAGTTTATCCCAGGACAGGGGGGCCCAGCATTTT. This codes for CASSLSQDRGAQHF.

CDR3 sequence: CASSSQGTDQPQHF. The CDR3 region has the DNA TGTGCCAGCAGTTCACAGGGCACTGATCAGCCCCAGCATTTT. The chain employs TRBV2 and TRBJ1-5; possible D gene TRBD1, 6 bases. With 5 bases removed from V and 5 bases from J, the gap between germline ends came to 13 bases. Germline values: CDR1 SNHLY, CDR2 FYNNEI. The CDR3 runs 14 residues.

CDR3 residues: CASRRLAGTDTQYF. CDR3 in DNA: TGTGCCAGCAGACGACTAGCGGGAACAGATACGCAGTATTTT. This chain connects TRBV6-6 to TRBJ2-3; the match to TRBD2 covers 11 bases. Germline loops: CDR1 MNHNY, CDR2 SVGAGI (reference sequence). This CDR3 spans 14 amino acids. Unmatched junction bases numbered 2, after V lost 6 bases and J lost 3 bases.